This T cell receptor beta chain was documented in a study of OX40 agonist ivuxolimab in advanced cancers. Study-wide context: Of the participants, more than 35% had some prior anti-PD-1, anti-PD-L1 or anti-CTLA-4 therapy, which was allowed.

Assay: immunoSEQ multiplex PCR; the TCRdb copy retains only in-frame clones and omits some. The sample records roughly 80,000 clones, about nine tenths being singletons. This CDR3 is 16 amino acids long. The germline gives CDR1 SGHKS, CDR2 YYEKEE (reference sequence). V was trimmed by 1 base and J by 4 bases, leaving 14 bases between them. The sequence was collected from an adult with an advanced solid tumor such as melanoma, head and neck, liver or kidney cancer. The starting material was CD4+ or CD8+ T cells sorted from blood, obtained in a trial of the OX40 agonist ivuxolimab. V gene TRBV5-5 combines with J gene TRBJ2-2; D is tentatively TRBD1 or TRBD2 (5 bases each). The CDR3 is CASSLYPGRITGELFF. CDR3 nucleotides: TGTGCCAGCAGCTTGTATCCGGGACGAATCACCGGGGAGCTGTTTTTT.